This T cell receptor (beta chain) came from a study of chemoradiotherapy in HPV16-positive cancers. Measured with immunoSEQ multiplex PCR; TCRdb has only the in-frame clones, and not every one. Here the sample spans 36,000 or so clones, about four fifths being singletons. The CDR3 is 15 amino acids. Trimming removed 3 bases at V and 1 base at J, with 12 bases between. Germline V gene data show CDR1 as KGHSH and CDR2 as LQKENI. The V gene is TRBV18, the J gene TRBJ2-5; perhaps TRBD1 as D (5 bases). This sequence originates from a human donor with HPV-associated anogenital cancer. Material: blood, obtained from a patient who underwent chemoradiotherapy. The CDR3 DNA is TGTGCCAGCTCACCCCCTGACAGATTCCAAGAGACCCAGTACTTC. This sequence encodes CASSPPDRFQETQYF.